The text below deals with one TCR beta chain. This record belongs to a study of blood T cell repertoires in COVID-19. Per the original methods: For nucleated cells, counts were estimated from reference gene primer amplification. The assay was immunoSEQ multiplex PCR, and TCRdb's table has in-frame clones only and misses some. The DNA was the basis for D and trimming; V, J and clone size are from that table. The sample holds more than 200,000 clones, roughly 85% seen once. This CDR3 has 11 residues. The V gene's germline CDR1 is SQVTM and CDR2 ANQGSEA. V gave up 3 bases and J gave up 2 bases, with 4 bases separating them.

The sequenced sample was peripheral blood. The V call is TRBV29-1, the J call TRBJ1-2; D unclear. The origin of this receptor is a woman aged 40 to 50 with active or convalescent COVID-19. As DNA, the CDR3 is TGCAGCGTTGACGTGAACTATGGCTACACCTTC. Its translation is CSVDVNYGYTF.